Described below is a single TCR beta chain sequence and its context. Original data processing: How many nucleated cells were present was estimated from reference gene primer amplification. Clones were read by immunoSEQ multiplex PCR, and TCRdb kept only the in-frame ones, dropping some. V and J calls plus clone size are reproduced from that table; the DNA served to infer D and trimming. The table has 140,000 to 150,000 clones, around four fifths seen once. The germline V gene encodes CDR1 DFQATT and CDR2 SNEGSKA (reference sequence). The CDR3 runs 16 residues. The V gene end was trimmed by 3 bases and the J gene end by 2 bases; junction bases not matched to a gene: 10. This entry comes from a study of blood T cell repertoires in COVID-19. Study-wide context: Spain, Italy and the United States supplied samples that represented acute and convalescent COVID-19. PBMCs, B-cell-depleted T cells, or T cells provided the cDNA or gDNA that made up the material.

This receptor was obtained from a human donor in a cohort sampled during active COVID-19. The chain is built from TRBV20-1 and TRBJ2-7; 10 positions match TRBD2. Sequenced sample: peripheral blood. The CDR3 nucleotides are TGCAGTGCTAGTGGCCACCCCGGGACTAGCGCCTACGAGCAGTACTTC. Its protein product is CSASGHPGTSAYEQYF.